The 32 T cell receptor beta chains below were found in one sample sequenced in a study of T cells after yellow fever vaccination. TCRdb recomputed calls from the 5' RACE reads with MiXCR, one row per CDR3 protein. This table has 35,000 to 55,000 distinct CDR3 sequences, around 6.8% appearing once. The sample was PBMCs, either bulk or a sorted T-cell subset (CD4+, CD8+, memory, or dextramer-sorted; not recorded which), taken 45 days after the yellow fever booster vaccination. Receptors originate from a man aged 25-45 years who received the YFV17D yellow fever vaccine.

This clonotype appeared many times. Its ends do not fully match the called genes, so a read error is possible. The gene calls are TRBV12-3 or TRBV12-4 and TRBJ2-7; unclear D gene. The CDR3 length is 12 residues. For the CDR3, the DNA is TGTGCCAGCAGTCGGACGGCCTATGAGCAGTACTTC. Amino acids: CASSRTAYEQYF.

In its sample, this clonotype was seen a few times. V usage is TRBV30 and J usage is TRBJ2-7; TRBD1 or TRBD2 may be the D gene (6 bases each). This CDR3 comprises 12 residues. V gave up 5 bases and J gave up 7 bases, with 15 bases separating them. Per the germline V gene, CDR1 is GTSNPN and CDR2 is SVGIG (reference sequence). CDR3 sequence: CAWGQLRGEQYF. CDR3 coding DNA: TGTGCCTGGGGACAGCTTCGGGGGGAGCAGTACTTC.

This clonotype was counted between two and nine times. The CDR3 region has the DNA TGCGCCAGCAGCTCGGATGCAGGGACTAATGAAAAACTGTTTTTT. This gives the protein CASSSDAGTNEKLFF. The chain has TRBV5-1 and TRBJ1-4; tentative D call: TRBD1 (5 bases). CDR1 SGHRS and CDR2 YFSETQ come from the germline V gene. The CDR3 contains 15 residues. V shed 3 bases and J shed 2 bases, with 11 bases lying between them.

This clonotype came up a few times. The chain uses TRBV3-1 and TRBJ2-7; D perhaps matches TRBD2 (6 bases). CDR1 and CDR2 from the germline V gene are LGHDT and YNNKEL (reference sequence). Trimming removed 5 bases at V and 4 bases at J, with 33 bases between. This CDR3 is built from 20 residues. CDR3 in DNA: TGTGCCAGCAGCTCCGTGTCCACCGACGAGGCCCAGGAGGAGGGTTACGAGCAGTACTTC. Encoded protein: CASSSVSTDEAQEEGYEQYF.

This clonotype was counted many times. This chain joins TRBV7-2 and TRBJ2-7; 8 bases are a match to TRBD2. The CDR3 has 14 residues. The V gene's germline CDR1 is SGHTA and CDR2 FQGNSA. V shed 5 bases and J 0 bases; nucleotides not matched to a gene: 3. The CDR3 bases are TGTGCCAGCAGCGGAAGCGGGAGCTCCTACGAGCAGTACTTC. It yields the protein CASSGSGSSYEQYF.

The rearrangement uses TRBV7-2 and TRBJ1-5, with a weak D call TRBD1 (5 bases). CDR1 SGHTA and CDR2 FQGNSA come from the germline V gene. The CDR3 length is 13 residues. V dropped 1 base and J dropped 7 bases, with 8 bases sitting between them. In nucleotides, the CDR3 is TGTGCCAGCAGCTTAGGAGGGGAGCAGCCCCAGCATTTT. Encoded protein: CASSLGGEQPQHF.

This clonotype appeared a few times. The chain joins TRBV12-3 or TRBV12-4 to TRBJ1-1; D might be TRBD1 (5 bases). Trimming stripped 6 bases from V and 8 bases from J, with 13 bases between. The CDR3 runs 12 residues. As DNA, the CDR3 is TGTGCCAGCAGCACAGGATGGACAGAAGCTTTCTTT. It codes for CASSTGWTEAFF.

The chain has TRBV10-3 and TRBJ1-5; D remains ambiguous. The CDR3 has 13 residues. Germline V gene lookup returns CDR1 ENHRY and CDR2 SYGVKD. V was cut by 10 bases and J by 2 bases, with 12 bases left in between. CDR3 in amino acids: CATRSPGNQPQHF. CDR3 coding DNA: TGTGCCACTCGGTCACCGGGCAATCAGCCCCAGCATTTT.

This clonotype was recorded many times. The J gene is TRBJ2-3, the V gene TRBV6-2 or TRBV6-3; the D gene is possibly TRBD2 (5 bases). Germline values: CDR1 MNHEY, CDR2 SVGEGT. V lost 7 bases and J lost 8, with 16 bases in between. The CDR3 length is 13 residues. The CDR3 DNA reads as TGTGCCAGCACGCTAGCCGCAGCGAGTACGCAGTATTTT. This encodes CASTLAAASTQYF.

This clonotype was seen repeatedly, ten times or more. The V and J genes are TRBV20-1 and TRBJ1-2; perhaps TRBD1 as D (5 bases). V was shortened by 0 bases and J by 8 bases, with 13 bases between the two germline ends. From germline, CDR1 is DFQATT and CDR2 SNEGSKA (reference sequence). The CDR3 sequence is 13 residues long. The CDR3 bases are TGCAGTGCTAGAGAAAACGGGGCCAGCGGCTACACCTTC. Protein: CSARENGASGYTF.

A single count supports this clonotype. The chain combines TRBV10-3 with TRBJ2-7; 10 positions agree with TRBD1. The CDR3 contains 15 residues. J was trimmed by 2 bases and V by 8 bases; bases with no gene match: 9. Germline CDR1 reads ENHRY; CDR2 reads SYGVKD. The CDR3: CAIRSRDRGTYEQYF. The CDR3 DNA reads TGTGCCATCCGGAGTCGGGACAGGGGTACCTACGAGCAGTACTTC.

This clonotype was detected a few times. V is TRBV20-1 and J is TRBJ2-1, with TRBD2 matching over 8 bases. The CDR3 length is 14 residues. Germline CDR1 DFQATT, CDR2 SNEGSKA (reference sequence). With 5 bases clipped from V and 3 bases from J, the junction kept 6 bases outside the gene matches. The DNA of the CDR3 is TGCAGTGCTGCCAAGCGGGGGCTCTACAATGAGCAGTTCTTC. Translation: CSAAKRGLYNEQFF.

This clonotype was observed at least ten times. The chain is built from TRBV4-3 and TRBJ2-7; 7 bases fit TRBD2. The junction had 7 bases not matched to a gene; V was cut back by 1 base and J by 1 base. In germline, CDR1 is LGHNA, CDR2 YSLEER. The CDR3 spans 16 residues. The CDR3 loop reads CASSQGPSSGSYEQYF. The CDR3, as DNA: TGCGCCAGCAGCCAAGGCCCCTCTAGCGGTTCCTACGAGCAGTACTTC.

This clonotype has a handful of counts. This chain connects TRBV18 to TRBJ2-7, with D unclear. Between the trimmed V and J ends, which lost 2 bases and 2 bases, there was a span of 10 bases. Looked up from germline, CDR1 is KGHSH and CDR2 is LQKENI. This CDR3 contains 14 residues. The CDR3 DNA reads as TGTGCCAGCTCACCATCGACCGGACCCTACGAGCAGTACTTC. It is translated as CASSPSTGPYEQYF.

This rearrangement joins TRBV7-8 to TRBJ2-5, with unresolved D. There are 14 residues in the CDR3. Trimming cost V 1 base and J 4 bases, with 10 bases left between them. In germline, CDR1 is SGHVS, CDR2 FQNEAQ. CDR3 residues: CASSLEYNPETQYF. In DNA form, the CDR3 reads TGTGCCAGCAGCTTAGAGTACAACCCAGAGACCCAGTACTTC. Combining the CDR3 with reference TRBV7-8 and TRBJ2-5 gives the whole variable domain GAGVSQSPRYKVAKRGQDVALRCDPISGHVSLFWYQQALGQGPEFLTYFQNEAQLDKSGLPSDRFFAERPEGSVSTLKIQRTQQEDSAVYLCASSLEYNPETQYFGPGTRLLVL.

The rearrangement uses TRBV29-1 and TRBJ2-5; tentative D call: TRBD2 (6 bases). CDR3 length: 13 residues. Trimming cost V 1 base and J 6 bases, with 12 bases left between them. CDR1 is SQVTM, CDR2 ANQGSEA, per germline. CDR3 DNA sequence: TGCAGCGTTGAAGGTTTGGGGGGAAAGACCCAGTACTTC. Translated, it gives CSVEGLGGKTQYF.

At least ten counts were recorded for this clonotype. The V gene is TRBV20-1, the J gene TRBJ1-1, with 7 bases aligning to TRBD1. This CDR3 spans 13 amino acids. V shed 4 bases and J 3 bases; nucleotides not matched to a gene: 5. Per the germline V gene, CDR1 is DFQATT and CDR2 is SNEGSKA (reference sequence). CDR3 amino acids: CSAKWDSDTEAFF. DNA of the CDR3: TGCAGTGCTAAATGGGACAGCGACACTGAAGCTTTCTTT.

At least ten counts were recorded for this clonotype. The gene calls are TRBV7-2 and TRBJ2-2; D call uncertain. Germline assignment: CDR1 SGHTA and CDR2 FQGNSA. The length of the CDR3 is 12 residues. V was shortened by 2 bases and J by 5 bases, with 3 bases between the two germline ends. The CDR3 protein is CASSLITGELFF. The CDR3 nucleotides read TGTGCCAGCAGCTTAATTACCGGGGAGCTGTTTTTT.

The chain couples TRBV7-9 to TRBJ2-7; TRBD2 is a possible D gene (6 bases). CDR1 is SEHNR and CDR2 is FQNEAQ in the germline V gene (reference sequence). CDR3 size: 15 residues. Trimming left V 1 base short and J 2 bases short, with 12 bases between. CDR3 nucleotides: TGTGCCAGCAGCTTAGGAGACAGCGGGCCCTACGAGCAGTACTTC. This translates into CASSLGDSGPYEQYF.

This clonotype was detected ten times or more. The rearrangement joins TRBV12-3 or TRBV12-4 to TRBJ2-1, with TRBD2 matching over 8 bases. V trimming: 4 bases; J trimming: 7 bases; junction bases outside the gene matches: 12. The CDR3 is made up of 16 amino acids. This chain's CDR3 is CASSSSGRLVGNEQFF. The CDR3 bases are TGTGCCAGCAGTTCTAGCGGGCGGTTGGTTGGAAATGAGCAGTTCTTC.

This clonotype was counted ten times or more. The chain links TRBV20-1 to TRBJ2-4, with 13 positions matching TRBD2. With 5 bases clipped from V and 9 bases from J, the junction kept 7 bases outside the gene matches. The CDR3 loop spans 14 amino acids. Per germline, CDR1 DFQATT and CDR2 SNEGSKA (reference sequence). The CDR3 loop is CSASRTSGSVIQYF. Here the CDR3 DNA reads TGCAGTGCTTCGAGGACTAGCGGGAGTGTCATTCAGTACTTC.

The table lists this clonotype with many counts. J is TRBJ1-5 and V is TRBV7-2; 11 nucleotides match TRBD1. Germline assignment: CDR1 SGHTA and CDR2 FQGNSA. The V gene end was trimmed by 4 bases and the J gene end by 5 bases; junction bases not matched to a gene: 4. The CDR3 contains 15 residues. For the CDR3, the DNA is TGTGCCAGCAGCTCCCGGACAGGGGGCGATCAGCCCCAGCATTTT. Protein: CASSSRTGGDQPQHF.

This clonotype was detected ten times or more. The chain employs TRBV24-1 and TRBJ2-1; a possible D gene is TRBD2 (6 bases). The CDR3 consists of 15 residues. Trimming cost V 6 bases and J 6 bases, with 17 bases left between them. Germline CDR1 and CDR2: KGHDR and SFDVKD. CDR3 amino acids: CATSRITSNINEQFF. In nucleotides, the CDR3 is TGTGCCACCAGTAGAATCACTAGCAACATCAATGAGCAGTTCTTC.

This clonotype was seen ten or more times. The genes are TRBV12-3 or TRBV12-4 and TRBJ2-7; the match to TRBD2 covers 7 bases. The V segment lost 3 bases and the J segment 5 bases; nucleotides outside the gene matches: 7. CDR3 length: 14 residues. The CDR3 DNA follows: TGTGCCAGCAGTTTTATGGCGGGAGTCGACGAGCAGTACTTC. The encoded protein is CASSFMAGVDEQYF.

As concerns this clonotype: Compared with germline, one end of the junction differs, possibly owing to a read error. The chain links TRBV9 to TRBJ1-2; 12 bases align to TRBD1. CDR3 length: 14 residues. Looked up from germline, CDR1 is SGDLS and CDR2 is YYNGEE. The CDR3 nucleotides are TGTGCCAGCAGCAACCCCCCGGGACAGGGGGCCTCTTCCTTC. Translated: CASSNPPGQGASSF.

CDR3 DNA: TGTGCCAGTAGTATGTTTCTAGCGGGCCTAAACAGGGGAAATCCTGAGCAGTTCTTC. Translated, it gives CASSMFLAGLNRGNPEQFF. V and J are TRBV19 and TRBJ2-1; weak D call: TRBD2 (8 bases). The CDR3 is 19 amino acids. Per the germline V gene, CDR1 is LNHDA and CDR2 is SQIVND (reference sequence). Trimming removed 3 bases from V and 9 bases from J, with 30 bases in between.

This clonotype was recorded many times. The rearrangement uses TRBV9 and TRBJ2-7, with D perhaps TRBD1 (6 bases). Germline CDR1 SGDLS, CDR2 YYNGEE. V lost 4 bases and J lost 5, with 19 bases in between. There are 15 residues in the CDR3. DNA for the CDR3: TGTGCCAGCAGCAGAGACCTGGGGGCGCGGAACGAGCAGTACTTC. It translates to CASSRDLGARNEQYF.

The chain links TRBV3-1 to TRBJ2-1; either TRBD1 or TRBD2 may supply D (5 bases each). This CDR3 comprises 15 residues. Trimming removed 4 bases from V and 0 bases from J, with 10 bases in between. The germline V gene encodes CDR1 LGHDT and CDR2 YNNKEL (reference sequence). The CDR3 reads CASSPGTFSYNEQFF. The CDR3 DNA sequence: TGTGCCAGCAGCCCCGGGACCTTCTCCTACAATGAGCAGTTCTTC.

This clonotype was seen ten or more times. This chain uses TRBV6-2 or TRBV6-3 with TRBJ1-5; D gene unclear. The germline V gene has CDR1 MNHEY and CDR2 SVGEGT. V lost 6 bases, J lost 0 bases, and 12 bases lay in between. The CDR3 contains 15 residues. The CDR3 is CASRATRNSNQPQHF. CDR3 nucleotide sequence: TGTGCCAGCAGAGCGACACGGAATAGCAATCAGCCCCAGCATTTT.

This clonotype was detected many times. In DNA, the CDR3 is TGTGCCAGCAGCGGCGGGGTCTACAATGAGCAGTTCTTC. This encodes CASSGGVYNEQFF. The V call is TRBV5-5, the J call TRBJ2-1; possible D gene TRBD2, 6 bases. Germline CDR1 reads SGHKS; CDR2 reads YYEKEE (reference sequence). V was shortened by 4 bases and J by 3 bases, with 8 bases between the two germline ends. This CDR3 is 13 amino acids long.

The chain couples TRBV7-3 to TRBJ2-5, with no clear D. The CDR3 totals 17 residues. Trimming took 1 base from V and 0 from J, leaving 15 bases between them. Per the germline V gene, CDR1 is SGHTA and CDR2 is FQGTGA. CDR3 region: CASSLIGPRKYQETQYF. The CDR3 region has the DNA TGTGCCAGCAGCTTAATAGGACCCCGAAAGTACCAAGAGACCCAGTACTTC.

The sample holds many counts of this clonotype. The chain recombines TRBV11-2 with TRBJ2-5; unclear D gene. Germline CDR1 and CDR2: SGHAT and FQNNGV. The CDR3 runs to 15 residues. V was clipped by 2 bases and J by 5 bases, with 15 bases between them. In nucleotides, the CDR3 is TGTGCCAGCAGCTTAAGGTTATCGGCGGTGGAGACCCAGTACTTC. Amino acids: CASSLRLSAVETQYF.